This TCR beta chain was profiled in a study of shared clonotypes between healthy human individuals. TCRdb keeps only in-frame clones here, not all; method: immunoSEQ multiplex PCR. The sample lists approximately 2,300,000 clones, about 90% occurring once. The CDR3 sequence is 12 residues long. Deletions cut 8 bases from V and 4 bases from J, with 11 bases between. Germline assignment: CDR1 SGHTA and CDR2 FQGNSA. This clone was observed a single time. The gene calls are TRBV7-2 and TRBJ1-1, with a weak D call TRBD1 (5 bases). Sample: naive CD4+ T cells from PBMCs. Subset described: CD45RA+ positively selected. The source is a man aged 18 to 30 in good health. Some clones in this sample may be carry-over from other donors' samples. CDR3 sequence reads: CASHRGTTEAFF. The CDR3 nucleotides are TGTGCCAGCCACCGAGGGACCACTGAAGCTTTCTTT. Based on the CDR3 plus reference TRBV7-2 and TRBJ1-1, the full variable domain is GAGVSQSPSNKVTEKGKDVELRCDPISGHTALYWYRQSLGQGLEFLIYFQGNSAPDKSGLPSDRFSAERTGGSVSTLTIQRTQQEDSAVYLCASHRGTTEAFFGQGTRLTVV.